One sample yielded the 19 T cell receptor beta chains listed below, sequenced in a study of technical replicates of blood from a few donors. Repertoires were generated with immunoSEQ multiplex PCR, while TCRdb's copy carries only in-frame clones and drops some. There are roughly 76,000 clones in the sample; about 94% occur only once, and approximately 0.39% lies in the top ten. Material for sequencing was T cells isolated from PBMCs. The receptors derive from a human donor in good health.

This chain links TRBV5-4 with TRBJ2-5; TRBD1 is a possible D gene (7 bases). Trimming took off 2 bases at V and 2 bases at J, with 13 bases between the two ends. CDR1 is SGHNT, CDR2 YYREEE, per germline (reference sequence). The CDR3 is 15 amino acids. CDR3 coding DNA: TGTGCCAGCAGCTTACCAGGGGGGCTGCAAGAGACCCAGTACTTC. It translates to CASSLPGGLQETQYF. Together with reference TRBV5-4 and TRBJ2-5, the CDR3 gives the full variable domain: ETGVTQSPTHLIKTRGQQVTLRCSSQSGHNTVSWYQQALGQGPQFIFQYYREEENGRGNFPPRFSGLQFPNYSSELNVNALELDDSALYLCASSLPGGLQETQYFGPGTRLLVL.

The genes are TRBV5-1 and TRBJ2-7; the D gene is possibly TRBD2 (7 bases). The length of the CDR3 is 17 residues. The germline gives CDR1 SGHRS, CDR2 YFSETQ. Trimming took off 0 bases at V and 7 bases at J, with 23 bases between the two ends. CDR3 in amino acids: CASSLANQRTAGREQYF. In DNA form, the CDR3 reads TGCGCCAGCAGCTTGGCAAATCAGAGGACAGCGGGACGGGAGCAGTACTTC.

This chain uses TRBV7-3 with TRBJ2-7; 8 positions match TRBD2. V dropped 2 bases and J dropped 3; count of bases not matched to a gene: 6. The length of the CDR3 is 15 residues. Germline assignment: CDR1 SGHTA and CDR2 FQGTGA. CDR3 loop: CASSLLDRGGYEQYF. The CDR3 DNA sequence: TGTGCCAGCAGCTTACTAGACCGGGGGGGCTACGAGCAGTACTTC.

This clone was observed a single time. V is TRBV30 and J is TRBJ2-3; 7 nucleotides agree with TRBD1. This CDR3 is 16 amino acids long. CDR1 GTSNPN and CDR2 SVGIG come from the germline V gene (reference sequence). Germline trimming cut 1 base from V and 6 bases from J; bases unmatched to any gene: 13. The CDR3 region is CAWSDSQGRFTDTQYF. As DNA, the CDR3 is TGTGCCTGGAGTGATTCACAGGGGAGATTCACCGATACGCAGTATTTT. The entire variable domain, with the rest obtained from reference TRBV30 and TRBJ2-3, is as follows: SQTIHQWPATLVQPVGSPLSLECTVEGTSNPNLYWYRQAAGRGLQLLFYSVGIGQISSEVPQNLSASRPQDRQFILSSKKLLLSDSGFYLCAWSDSQGRFTDTQYFGPGTRLTVL.

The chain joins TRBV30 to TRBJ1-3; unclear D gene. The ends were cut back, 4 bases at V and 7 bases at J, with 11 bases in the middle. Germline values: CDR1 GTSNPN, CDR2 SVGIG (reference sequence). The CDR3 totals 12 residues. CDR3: CAWTDSGNTIYF. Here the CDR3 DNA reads TGTGCCTGGACAGATTCGGGGAACACCATATATTTT.

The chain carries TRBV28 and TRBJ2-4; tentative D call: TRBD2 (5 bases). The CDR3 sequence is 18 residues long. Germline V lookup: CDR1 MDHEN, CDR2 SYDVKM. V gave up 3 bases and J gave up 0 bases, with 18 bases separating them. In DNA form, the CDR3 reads TGTGCCAGCAGTTTGAAAGGGATGGGAGACCTAGCCAAAAACATTCAGTACTTC. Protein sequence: CASSLKGMGDLAKNIQYF.

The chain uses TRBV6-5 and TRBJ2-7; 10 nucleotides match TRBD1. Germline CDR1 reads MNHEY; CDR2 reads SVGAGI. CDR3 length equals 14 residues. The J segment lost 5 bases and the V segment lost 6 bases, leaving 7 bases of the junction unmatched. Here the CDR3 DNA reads TGTGCCAGCAGCAGGGACAGGGGTTTACACGAGCAGTACTTC. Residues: CASSRDRGLHEQYF.

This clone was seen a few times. The CDR3 DNA sequence: TGTGCCAGCAGTTTACATACACTGGGAGCTGAAGCTTTCTTT. It translates to CASSLHTLGAEAFF. The chain is built from TRBV28 and TRBJ1-1; D gene ambiguous. In germline, CDR1 is MDHEN, CDR2 SYDVKM. V was shortened by 2 bases and J by 6 bases, with 13 bases between the two germline ends. The CDR3 is 14 amino acids.

The CDR3 protein is CASSQGQEYNEQFF. The CDR3 bases are TGTGCCAGCAGCCAAGGACAGGAATACAATGAGCAGTTCTTC. The chain combines TRBV4-2 with TRBJ2-1, with a tentative D call TRBD1 (6 bases). V lost 1 base and J lost 4, with 8 bases in between. This CDR3 is 14 amino acids long. In germline, CDR1 is LGHNA, CDR2 YNFKEQ.

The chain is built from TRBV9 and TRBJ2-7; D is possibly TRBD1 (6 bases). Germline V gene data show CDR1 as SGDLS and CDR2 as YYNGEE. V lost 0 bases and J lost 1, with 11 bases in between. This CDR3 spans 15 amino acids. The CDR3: CASSVAMDRSYEQYF. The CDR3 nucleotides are TGTGCCAGCAGCGTAGCAATGGACAGATCCTACGAGCAGTACTTC.

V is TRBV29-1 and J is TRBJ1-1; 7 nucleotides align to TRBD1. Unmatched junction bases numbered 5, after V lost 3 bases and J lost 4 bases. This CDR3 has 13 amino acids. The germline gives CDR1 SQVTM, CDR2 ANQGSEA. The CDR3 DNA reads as TGCAGCGTTGAGTCGGACAGGAGCACTGAAGCTTTCTTT. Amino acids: CSVESDRSTEAFF.

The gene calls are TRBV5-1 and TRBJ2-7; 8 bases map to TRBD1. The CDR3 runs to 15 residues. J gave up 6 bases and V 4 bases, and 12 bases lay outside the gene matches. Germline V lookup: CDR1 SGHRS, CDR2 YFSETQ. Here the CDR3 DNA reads TGCGCCAGCAGCCCGACACCGACAGGGGCGAGCGAGCAGTACTTC. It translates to CASSPTPTGASEQYF.

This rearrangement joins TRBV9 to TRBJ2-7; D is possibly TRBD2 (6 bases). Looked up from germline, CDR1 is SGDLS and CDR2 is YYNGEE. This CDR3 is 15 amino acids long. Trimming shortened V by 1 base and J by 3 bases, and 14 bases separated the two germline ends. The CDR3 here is CASSVLPGLSYEQYF. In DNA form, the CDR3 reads TGTGCCAGCAGCGTACTACCGGGACTCAGCTACGAGCAGTACTTC.

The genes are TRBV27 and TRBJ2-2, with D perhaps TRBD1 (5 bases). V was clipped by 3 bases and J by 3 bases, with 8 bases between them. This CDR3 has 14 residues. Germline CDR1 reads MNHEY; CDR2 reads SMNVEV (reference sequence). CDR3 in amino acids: CASSLTVYTGELFF. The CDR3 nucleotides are TGTGCCAGCAGTTTGACAGTATACACCGGGGAGCTGTTTTTT.

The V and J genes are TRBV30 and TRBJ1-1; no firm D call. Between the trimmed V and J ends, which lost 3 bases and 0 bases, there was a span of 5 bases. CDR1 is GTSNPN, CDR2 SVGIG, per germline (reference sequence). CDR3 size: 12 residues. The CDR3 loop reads CAWRRVNTEAFF. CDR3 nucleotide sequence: TGTGCCTGGAGGAGAGTGAACACTGAAGCTTTCTTT.

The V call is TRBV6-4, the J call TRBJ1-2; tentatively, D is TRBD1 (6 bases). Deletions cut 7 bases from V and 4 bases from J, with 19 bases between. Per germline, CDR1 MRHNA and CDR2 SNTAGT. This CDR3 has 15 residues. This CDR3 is CASTREGGQSYGYTF. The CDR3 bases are TGTGCCAGCACCCGGGAGGGTGGACAGTCCTATGGCTACACCTTC.

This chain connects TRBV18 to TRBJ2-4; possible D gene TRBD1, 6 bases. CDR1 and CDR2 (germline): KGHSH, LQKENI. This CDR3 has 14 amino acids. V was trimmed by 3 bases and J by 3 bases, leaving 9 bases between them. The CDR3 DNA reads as TGTGCCAGCTCACCTCCGACAGGCAAAAACATTCAGTACTTC. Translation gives CASSPPTGKNIQYF.

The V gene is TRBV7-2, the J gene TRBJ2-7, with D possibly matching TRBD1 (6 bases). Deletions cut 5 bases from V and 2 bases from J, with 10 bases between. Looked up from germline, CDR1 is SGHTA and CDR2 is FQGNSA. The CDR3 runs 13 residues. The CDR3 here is CASSVQGAYEQYF. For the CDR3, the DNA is TGTGCCAGCAGCGTACAGGGTGCCTACGAGCAGTACTTC.

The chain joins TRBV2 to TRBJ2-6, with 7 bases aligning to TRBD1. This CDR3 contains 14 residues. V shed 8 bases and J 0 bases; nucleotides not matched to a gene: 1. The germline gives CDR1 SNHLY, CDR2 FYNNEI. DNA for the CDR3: TGTGCCAGCGGGGACAGCTCTGGGGCCAACGTCCTGACTTTC. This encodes CASGDSSGANVLTF.